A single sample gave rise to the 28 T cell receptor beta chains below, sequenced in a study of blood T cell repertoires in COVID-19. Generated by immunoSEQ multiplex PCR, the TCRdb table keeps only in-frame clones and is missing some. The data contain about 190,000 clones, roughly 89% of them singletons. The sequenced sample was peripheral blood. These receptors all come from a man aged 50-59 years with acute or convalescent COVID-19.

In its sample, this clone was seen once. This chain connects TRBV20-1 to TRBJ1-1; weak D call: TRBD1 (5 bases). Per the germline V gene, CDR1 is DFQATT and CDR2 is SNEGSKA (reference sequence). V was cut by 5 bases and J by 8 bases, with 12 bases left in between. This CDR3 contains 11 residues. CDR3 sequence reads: CSAPRQLEAFF. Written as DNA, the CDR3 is TGCAGTGCTCCCCGACAGTTAGAAGCTTTCTTT.

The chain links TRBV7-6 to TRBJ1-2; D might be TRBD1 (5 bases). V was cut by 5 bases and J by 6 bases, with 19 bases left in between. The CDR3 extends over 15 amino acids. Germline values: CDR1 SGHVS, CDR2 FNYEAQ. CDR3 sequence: CASSPAGRAGHGYTF. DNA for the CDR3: TGTGCCAGCAGCCCAGCGGGCAGGGCTGGCCATGGCTACACCTTC.

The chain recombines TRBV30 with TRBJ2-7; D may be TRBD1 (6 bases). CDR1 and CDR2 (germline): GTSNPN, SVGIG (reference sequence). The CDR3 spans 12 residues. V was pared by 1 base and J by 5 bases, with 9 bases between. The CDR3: CAWSEQGHEQYF. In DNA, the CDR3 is TGTGCCTGGAGTGAACAGGGCCACGAGCAGTACTTC.

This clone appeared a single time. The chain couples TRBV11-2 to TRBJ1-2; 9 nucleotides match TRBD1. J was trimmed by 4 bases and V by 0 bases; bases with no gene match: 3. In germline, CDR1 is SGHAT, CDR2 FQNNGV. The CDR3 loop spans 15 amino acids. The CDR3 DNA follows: TGTGCCAGCAGCTTAGAAGGGACAGGGAGCTATGGCTACACCTTC. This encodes CASSLEGTGSYGYTF. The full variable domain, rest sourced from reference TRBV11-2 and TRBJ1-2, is EAGVAQSPRYKIIEKRQSVAFWCNPISGHATLYWYQQILGQGPKLLIQFQNNGVVDDSQLPKDRFSAERLKGVDSTLKIQPAKLEDSAVYLCASSLEGTGSYGYTFGSGTRLTVV.

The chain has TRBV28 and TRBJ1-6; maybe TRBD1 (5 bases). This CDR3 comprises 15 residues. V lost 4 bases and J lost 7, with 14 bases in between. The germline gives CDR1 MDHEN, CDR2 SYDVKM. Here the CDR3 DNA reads TGTGCCAGCAGTTCGTCAGGGTTTAAGAATTCACCCCTCCACTTT. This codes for CASSSSGFKNSPLHF.

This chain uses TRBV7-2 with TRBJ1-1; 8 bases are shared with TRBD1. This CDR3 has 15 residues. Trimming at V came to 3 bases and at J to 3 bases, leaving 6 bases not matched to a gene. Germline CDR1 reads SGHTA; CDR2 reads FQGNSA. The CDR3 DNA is TGTGCCAGCAGCTTCGGACAGGGTGGCGACACTGAAGCTTTCTTT. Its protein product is CASSFGQGGDTEAFF.

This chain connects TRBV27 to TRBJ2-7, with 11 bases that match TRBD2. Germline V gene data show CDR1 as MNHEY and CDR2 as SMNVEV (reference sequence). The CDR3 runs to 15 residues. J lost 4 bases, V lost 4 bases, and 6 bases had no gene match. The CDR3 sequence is CASSWTSGPNYEQYF. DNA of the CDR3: TGTGCCAGCAGTTGGACTAGCGGGCCCAATTACGAGCAGTACTTC.

The chain's CDR3 is CASSVQGTEAFF. The CDR3 DNA reads as TGTGCCAGCAGTGTGCAGGGAACTGAAGCTTTCTTT. The chain uses TRBV2 and TRBJ1-1, with D possibly TRBD1 on 5 matching bases. The CDR3 runs to 12 residues. Trimming stripped 4 bases from V and 5 bases from J, with 8 bases between. CDR1 is SNHLY, CDR2 FYNNEI, per germline.

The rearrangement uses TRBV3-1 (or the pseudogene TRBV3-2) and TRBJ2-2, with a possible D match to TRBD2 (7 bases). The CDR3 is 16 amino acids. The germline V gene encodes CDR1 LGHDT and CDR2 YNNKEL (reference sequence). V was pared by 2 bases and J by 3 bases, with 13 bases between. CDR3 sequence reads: CASSQWGGTDTGELFF. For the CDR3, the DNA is TGTGCCAGCAGCCAATGGGGGGGCACGGACACCGGGGAGCTGTTTTTT.

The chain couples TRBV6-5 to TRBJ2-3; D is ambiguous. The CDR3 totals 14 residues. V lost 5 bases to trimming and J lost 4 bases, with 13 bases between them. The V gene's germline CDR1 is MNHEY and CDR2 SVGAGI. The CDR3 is CASSILLGADTQYF. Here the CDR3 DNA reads TGTGCCAGCAGTATACTGCTAGGCGCAGATACGCAGTATTTT.

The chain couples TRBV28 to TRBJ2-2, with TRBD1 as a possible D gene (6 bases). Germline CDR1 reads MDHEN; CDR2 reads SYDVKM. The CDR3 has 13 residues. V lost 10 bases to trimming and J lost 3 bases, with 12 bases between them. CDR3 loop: CATSQGHTGELFF. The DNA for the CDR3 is TGTGCCACTTCCCAGGGGCACACCGGGGAGCTGTTTTTT.

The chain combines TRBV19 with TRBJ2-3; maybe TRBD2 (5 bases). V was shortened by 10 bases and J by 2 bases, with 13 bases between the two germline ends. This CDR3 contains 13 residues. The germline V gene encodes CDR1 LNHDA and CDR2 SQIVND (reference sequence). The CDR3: CATTDYNTDTQYF. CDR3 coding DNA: TGTGCCACAACCGACTATAACACAGATACGCAGTATTTT.

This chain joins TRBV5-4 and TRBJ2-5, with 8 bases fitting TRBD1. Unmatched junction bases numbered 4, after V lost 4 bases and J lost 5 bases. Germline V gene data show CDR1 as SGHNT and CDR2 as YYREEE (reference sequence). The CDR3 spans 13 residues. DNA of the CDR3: TGTGCCAGCAGCCCCAGGGGGCAGGAGACCCAGTACTTC. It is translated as CASSPRGQETQYF.

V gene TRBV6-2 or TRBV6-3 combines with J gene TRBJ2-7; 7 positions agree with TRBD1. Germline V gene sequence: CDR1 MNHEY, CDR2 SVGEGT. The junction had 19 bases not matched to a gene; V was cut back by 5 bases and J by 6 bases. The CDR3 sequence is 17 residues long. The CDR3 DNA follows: TGTGCCAGCAGTCAACTACCCCCTGGCAGGGGGTCCCGCGAGCAGTACGTC. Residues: CASSQLPPGRGSREQYV.

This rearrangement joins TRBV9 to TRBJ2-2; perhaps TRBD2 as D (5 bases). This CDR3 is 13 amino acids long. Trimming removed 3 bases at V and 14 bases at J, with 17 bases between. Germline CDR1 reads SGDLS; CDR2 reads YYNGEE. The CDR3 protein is CASSAPEARILFF. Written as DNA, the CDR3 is TGTGCCAGCAGCGCCCCGGAGGCTCGGATCCTGTTTTTT.

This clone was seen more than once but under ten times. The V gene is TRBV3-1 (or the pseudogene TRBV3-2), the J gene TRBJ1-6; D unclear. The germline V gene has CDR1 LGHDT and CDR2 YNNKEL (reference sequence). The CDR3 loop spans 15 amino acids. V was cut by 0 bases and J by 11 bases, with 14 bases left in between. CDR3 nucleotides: TGTGCCAGCAGCCAAGATTTGGCTTCTCAGGCACCCCTCCACTTT. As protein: CASSQDLASQAPLHF.

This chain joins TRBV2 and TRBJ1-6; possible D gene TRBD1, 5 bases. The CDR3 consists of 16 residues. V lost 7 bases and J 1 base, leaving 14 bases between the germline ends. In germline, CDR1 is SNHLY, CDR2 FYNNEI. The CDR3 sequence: CASKRGLVSYNSPLHF. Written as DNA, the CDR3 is TGTGCCAGCAAACGGGGGTTAGTGTCCTATAATTCACCCCTCCACTTT.

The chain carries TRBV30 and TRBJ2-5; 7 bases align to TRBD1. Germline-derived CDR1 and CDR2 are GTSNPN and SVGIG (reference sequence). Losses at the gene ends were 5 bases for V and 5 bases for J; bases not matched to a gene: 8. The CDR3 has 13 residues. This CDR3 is CAWGAGTAETQYF. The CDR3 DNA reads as TGTGCCTGGGGGGCCGGGACAGCGGAGACCCAGTACTTC.

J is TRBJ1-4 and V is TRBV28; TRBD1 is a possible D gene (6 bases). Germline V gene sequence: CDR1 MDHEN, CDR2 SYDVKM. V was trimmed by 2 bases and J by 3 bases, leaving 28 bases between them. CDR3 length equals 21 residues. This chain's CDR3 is CASSLPRSYRVFAGANEKLFF. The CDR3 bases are TGTGCCAGCAGTTTACCGCGCAGTTACAGGGTATTCGCGGGGGCTAATGAAAAACTGTTTTTT.

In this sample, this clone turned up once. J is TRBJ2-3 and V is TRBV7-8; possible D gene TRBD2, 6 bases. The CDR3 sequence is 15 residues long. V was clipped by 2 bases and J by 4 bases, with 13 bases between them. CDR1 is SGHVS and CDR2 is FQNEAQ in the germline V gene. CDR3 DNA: TGTGCCAGCAGCTTAACCGGGGGTCGACCAGATACGCAGTATTTT. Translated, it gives CASSLTGGRPDTQYF.

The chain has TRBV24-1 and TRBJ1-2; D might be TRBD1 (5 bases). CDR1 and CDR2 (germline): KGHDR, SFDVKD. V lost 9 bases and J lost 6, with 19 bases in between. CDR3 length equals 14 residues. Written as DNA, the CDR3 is TGTGCCACCGCCCATTCAGGGCGGCGCGATGGCTACACCTTC. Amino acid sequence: CATAHSGRRDGYTF.

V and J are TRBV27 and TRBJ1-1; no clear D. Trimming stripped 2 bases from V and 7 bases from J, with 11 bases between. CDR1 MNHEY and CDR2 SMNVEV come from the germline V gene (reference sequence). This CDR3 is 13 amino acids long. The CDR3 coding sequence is TGTGCCAGCAGTTTAAAACCCAGACATGAAGCTTTCTTT. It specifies CASSLKPRHEAFF.

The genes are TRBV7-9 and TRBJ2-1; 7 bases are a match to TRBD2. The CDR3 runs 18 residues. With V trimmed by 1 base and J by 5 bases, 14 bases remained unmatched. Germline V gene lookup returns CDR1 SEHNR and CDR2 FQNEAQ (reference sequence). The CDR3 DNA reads TGTGCCAGCAGCTTAGGGGGGATTGGGCGGGAGTGGCACAATGAGCAGTTCTTC. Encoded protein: CASSLGGIGREWHNEQFF. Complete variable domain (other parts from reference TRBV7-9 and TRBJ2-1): DTGVSQNPRHKITKRGQNVTFRCDPISEHNRLYWYRQTLGQGPEFLTYFQNEAQLEKSRLLSDRFSAERPKGSFSTLEIQRTEQGDSAMYLCASSLGGIGREWHNEQFFGPGTRLTVL.

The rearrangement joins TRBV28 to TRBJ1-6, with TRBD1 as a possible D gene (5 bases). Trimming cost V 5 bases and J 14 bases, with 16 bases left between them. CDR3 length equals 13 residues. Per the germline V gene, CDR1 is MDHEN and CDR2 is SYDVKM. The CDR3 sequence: CASSPTVALALHF. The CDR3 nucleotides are TGTGCCAGCAGTCCGACAGTGGCCTTGGCCCTCCACTTT.

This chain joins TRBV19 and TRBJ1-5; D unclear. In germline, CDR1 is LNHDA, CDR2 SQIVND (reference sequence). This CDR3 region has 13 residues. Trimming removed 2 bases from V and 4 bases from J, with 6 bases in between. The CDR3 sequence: CASSIQWNQPQHF. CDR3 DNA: TGTGCCAGTAGTATACAGTGGAATCAGCCCCAGCATTTT.

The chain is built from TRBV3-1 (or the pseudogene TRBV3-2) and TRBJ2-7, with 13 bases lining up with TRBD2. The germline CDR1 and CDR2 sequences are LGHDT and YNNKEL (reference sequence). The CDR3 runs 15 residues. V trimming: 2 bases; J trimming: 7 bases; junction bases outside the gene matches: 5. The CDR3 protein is CASSQRTSGSEEQYF. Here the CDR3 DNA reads TGTGCCAGCAGCCAACGGACTAGCGGGAGTGAAGAGCAGTACTTC.

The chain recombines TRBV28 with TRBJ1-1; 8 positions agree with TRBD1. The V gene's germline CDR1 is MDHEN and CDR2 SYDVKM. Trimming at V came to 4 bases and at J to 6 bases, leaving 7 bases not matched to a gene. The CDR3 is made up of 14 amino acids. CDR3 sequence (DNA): TGTGCCAGCAGTTCCCAGGGGGCGACCCCTGAAGCTTTCTTT. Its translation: CASSSQGATPEAFF. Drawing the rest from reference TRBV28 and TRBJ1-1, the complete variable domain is DVKVTQSSRYLVKRTGEKVFLECVQDMDHENMFWYRQDPGLGLRLIYFSYDVKMKEKGDIPEGYSVSREKKERFSLILESASTNQTSMYLCASSSQGATPEAFFGQGTRLTVV.

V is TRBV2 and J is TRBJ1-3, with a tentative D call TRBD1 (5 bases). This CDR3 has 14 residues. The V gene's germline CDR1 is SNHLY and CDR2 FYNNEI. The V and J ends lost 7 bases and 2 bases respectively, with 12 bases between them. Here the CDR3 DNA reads TGTGCCAGCAAAGACACAGGAACTGGAAACACCATATATTTT. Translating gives CASKDTGTGNTIYF.